Detailed here is one T cell receptor (beta chain). Its antigen is unknown. Regarding treatment: roughly 10-day PBMC culture with coronavirus spike peptide pools or control peptides (ViraFEST assay). IL-2 (roughly 10 IU/ml) and peptide pools (roughly 10 ug/ml) were added to cultures of a few million PBMCs per well. This sample was taken from a study of vaccination and CD4 T cells after COVID-19. Study context: Post-vaccine sample collection happened at a median of approximately 77 days after dose two, ranging 14 to 241. Control cultures were given a CEFX pool, an HIV-1 Nef pool, or no peptide.

With the Oncomine TCR Beta short-read assay, DNA from cultured CD4+ T cells was sequenced. TCRdb reprocessed the PCR reads with MiXCR, giving one entry per CDR3 protein. The data show over 20,000 distinct CDR3 sequences, with approximately 50% seen just once and about 4.9% held by the top ten. Notes on the study in general: A nonsignificant rise from about 20 to 38 was seen in the median number of SARS-CoV-2-reactive clonotypes.

The CDR3 contains 15 residues. Trimming at V came to 2 bases and at J to 7 bases, leaving 7 bases not matched to a gene. CDR1 and CDR2 (germline): SGHNT, YYREEE (reference sequence). The receptor's source is a human donor who had recovered from COVID-19. The chain has TRBV5-4 and TRBJ2-3, with 10 bases lining up with TRBD2. Sequencing used CD4+ T cells from blood, cultured in vitro. As DNA, the CDR3 is TGTGCCAGCAGCTTACAAGCGGGGGGGAGAAATACGCAGTATTTT. Its translation: CASSLQAGGRNTQYF.